This T cell receptor (beta chain) is from a study of shared clonotypes between healthy human individuals. This clone came up once. The CDR3 is made up of 14 amino acids. Germline CDR1 MDHEN, CDR2 SYDVKM. The ends lost 3 bases at V and 5 bases at J; junction bases unmatched: 3. Only in-frame clones appear in the TCRdb table, and some are missing; sequencing was by immunoSEQ multiplex PCR. This sample has 1,400,000 or so clones, with 98% to 99% found just once. The rearrangement links TRBV28 to TRBJ1-4; 7 nucleotides match TRBD1. The sequence derives from a man younger than 45 in good health. The sequenced sample was naive CD4+ T cells sorted from blood. Subset given: CD45RA+ positively selected. The CDR3 loop reads CASSFDRVNEKLFF. The CDR3 nucleotides are TGTGCCAGCAGTTTTGACAGGGTGAATGAAAAACTGTTTTTT. Full variable domain (remainder filled in from reference TRBV28 and TRBJ1-4): DVKVTQSSRYLVKRTGEKVFLECVQDMDHENMFWYRQDPGLGLRLIYFSYDVKMKEKGDIPEGYSVSREKKERFSLILESASTNQTSMYLCASSFDRVNEKLFFGSGTQLSVL.